The table lists the clone carrying this T cell receptor (beta chain) with a count of one. The germline gene is not matched at one end of the junction; a read error may be the cause. Co-extraction of both nucleic acids (RNA and DNA) used roughly 18-32 mg of unsorted bulk tissue. Every tumor yielded five separate sampled regions. Tumor samples each held over 80% viable tumor cells. The sample originates from a study of tumor-infiltrating lymphocytes in primary liver carcinoma. The authors made TCR beta cDNA from around 500 ng total RNA with a constant-region primer. Modified slightly, ARM-PCR produced TCR beta libraries over three nested multiplex PCR rounds. TRBV1-TRBV30 forward primers paired with a C-beta reverse primer drove the first two PCR rounds, approximately 11 cycles each. MiXCR, applied by TCRdb to the multiplex PCR reads, yields one record per CDR3 protein. The sample has tens of thousands of distinct CDR3 sequences; approximately 77% are singletons.

From germline, CDR1 is SGHVS and CDR2 FQNEAQ. The CDR3 is made up of 18 amino acids. The receptor was isolated from a woman aged 25 to 39 with primary liver carcinoma and hepatitis B virus infection. Sequencing was done on a sample of liver tumor tissue from sampling region 5. Subset denoted: tumor region T5, tumor centre. This sequence joins TRBV7-8 and TRBJ2-7; D remains ambiguous. CDR3 coding DNA: TGTGACAGCAGCTCAGGTCGCGGTCGTACTATGAGGTCCTACGAGCAGTACTTC. Its protein product is CDSSSGRGRTMRSYEQYF.